Shown below are 25 T cell receptor beta chains from a single sample sequenced in a study of T cell responses to AZD1222 COVID-19 vaccine. Clones were sequenced by immunoSEQ multiplex PCR, and TCRdb holds only the in-frame ones, with some missing. The profile shows 54,000 or so clones, approximately 80% of them singletons. The input for sequencing was peripheral blood, taken 28 days after the second AZD1222 dose. The receptors here all came from an adult who received the AZD1222 COVID-19 vaccine.

In this sample, this clone turned up once. The chain links TRBV11-2 to TRBJ2-2; tentatively, D is TRBD1 (5 bases). Trimming left V 1 base short and J 4 bases short, with 10 bases between. The CDR3 spans 15 residues. The V gene's germline CDR1 is SGHAT and CDR2 FQNNGV. Here the CDR3 DNA reads TGTGCCAGCAGCTTAGTGCAGGGTAGCACCGGGGAGCTGTTTTTT. Translating gives CASSLVQGSTGELFF.

CDR3 nucleotides: TGTGCCAGCAGCTTCGCAGGGGCAAGCTCCTATAATTCACCCCTCCACTTT. The encoded protein is CASSFAGASSYNSPLHF. This chain uses TRBV5-8 with TRBJ1-6, with TRBD1 as a possible D gene (6 bases). CDR3 length equals 17 residues. V was pared by 2 bases and J by 0 bases, with 12 bases between. Germline V gives CDR1 SGHTS, CDR2 YDEGEE.

The rearrangement uses TRBV18 and TRBJ1-1; 7 bases are a match to TRBD1. The CDR3 spans 15 residues. CDR1 and CDR2 from the germline V gene are KGHSH and LQKENI. Trimming at V came to 2 bases and at J to 4 bases, leaving 7 bases not matched to a gene. The CDR3 sequence: CASSPSARGPTEAFF. DNA for the CDR3: TGTGCCAGCTCACCATCAGCTAGGGGGCCCACTGAAGCTTTCTTT. Variable domain in full (rest from reference TRBV18 and TRBJ1-1): NAGVMQNPRHLVRRRGQEARLRCSPMKGHSHVYWYRQLPEEGLKFMVYLQKENIIDESGMPKERFSAEFPKEGPSILRIQQVVRGDSAAYFCASSPSARGPTEAFFGQGTRLTVV.

This chain links TRBV5-8 with TRBJ1-4; possible D gene TRBD1, 5 bases. In germline, CDR1 is SGHTS, CDR2 YDEGEE. This CDR3 is 13 amino acids long. Trimming removed 9 bases at V and 8 bases at J, with 17 bases between. CDR3 sequence (DNA): TGTGCCACCCCCGGGGCGTGGGAAGAAAAACTGTTTTTT. It codes for CATPGAWEEKLFF.

This clone was detected a few times. The genes are TRBV9 and TRBJ1-3; 9 nucleotides match TRBD1. V was pared by 4 bases and J by 5 bases, with 7 bases of the junction left unmatched. CDR1 and CDR2 (germline): SGDLS, YYNGEE. The CDR3 contains 15 residues. DNA of the CDR3: TGTGCCAGCAGCCCTCAACAGGGGGCAAGAAACACCATATATTTT. Amino acids: CASSPQQGARNTIYF.

The chain links TRBV14 to TRBJ2-3; tentative D call: TRBD1 (5 bases). Trimming removed 4 bases at V and 1 base at J, with 12 bases between. CDR3 length equals 15 residues. Looked up from germline, CDR1 is SGHDN and CDR2 is FVKESK. CDR3 sequence reads: CASSLLTTGTDTQYF. As DNA, the CDR3 is TGTGCCAGCAGCCTACTTACGACAGGCACAGATACGCAGTATTTT.

This clone has only a few counts. V and J are TRBV6-2 or TRBV6-3 and TRBJ2-7; D is uncertain. Trimming removed 2 bases at V and 4 bases at J, with 12 bases between. This CDR3 comprises 14 residues. Germline V gene data show CDR1 as MNHEY and CDR2 as SVGEGT. The CDR3, as DNA: TGTGCCAGCAGTTACAACGGAGTGGGGTACGAGCAGTACTTC. Residues: CASSYNGVGYEQYF.

The rearrangement uses TRBV5-1 and TRBJ2-3; D possibly corresponds to TRBD1 (6 bases). The V gene lost 5 bases and the J gene lost 2 bases, with 15 bases spanning the gap. Germline V CDR1 and CDR2: SGHRS, YFSETQ. The CDR3 runs 15 residues. The chain's CDR3 is CASRTNPGVTDTQYF. CDR3 coding DNA: TGCGCCAGCAGGACTAATCCAGGGGTCACAGATACGCAGTATTTT.

The chain is built from TRBV10-3 and TRBJ2-1, with D possibly TRBD2 on 6 matching bases. Germline assignment: CDR1 ENHRY and CDR2 SYGVKD. The CDR3 contains 13 residues. V was pared by 3 bases and J by 13 bases, with 16 bases between. CDR3 amino acids: CAISDPFRDSQFF. CDR3 in DNA: TGTGCCATCAGTGACCCCTTCCGGGACTCACAGTTCTTC.

This clone appeared a few times. The chain joins TRBV19 to TRBJ2-1; a possible D gene is TRBD2 (6 bases). This CDR3 region has 17 residues. V lost 3 bases and J 0 bases, leaving 15 bases between the germline ends. From germline, CDR1 is LNHDA and CDR2 SQIVND (reference sequence). CDR3 DNA: TGTGCCAGTAGTATCTTGTCCGGGGGAAACTCCTACAATGAGCAGTTCTTC. Translated: CASSILSGGNSYNEQFF.

This clone was observed a handful of times. The CDR3 DNA reads TGCAGTGCTCCTAGGACCTATGGCTACACCTTC. It specifies CSAPRTYGYTF. The chain combines TRBV20-1 with TRBJ1-2; D is ambiguous. V gave up 5 bases and J gave up 4 bases, with 8 bases separating them. The CDR3 spans 11 residues. The germline gives CDR1 DFQATT, CDR2 SNEGSKA (reference sequence).

This sequence joins TRBV2 and TRBJ2-1; 7 bases fit TRBD1. This CDR3 comprises 16 residues. Germline V gene lookup returns CDR1 SNHLY and CDR2 FYNNEI. V lost 7 bases and J lost 3; bases outside the gene matches: 12. In DNA, the CDR3 is TGTGCCAGCAAGACGACAGGGATCAACATCTACAATGAGCAGTTCTTC. Protein: CASKTTGINIYNEQFF.

The chain is built from TRBV6-6 and TRBJ1-4; a weak D match, TRBD1 (5 bases). The germline V and J ends were trimmed by 0 bases and 4 bases, with 12 bases remaining between them. The CDR3 is made up of 16 amino acids. Per the germline V gene, CDR1 is MNHNY and CDR2 is SVGAGI (reference sequence). CDR3 in DNA: TGTGCCAGCAGTTACTCGAAGACAGATTTTAATGAAAAACTGTTTTTT. Translating it yields CASSYSKTDFNEKLFF.

In this sample, this clone turned up once. This chain joins TRBV5-1 and TRBJ2-5, with TRBD2 matching 9 bases. This CDR3 contains 14 residues. CDR1 and CDR2 (germline): SGHRS, YFSETQ. Trimming took 4 bases from V and 7 from J; bases not matched to a gene: 8. CDR3 sequence: CASSQGTSPRTQYF. In DNA form, the CDR3 reads TGCGCCAGCAGCCAGGGGACTAGCCCCAGGACCCAGTACTTC.

Here the CDR3 reads CASSIGGLAGGEQFF. In DNA form, the CDR3 reads TGTGCCAGTAGTATAGGAGGACTAGCGGGAGGGGAGCAGTTCTTC. J is TRBJ2-1 and V is TRBV19, with 15 bases that match TRBD2. V lost 1 base, J lost 10 bases, and 2 bases stayed unmatched. The CDR3 runs to 15 residues. Per germline, CDR1 LNHDA and CDR2 SQIVND (reference sequence).

The chain joins TRBV5-1 to TRBJ2-1, with D perhaps TRBD2 (6 bases). Trimming left V 3 bases short and J 3 bases short, with 10 bases between. CDR1 and CDR2 from the germline V gene are SGHRS and YFSETQ. The CDR3 contains 14 residues. This CDR3 reads CASSWGESYNEQFF. The CDR3 region has the DNA TGCGCCAGCAGCTGGGGGGAAAGCTACAATGAGCAGTTCTTC.

The chain couples TRBV5-5 to TRBJ2-2; D remains ambiguous. Per the germline V gene, CDR1 is SGHKS and CDR2 is YYEKEE (reference sequence). CDR3 length: 13 amino acids. V lost 2 bases, J lost 3 bases, and 5 bases lay in between. CDR3 coding DNA: TGTGCCAGCAGCTTTCGGGACACCGGGGAGCTGTTTTTT. This encodes CASSFRDTGELFF.

J is TRBJ1-6 and V is TRBV19; 7 bases fit TRBD1. There are 13 residues in the CDR3. Germline V gene lookup returns CDR1 LNHDA and CDR2 SQIVND (reference sequence). V dropped 6 bases and J dropped 13; count of bases not matched to a gene: 9. For the CDR3, the DNA is TGTGCCAGTAGACCTGACAGGGAATCTCCCCTCCACTTT. This codes for CASRPDRESPLHF.

V is TRBV7-2 and J is TRBJ2-2; D unclear. Germline V CDR1 and CDR2: SGHTA, FQGNSA. The CDR3 loop spans 15 amino acids. The germline V and J ends were trimmed by 6 bases and 5 bases, with 16 bases remaining between them. CDR3 nucleotide sequence: TGTGCCAGCAGGAAAGGGTCGGGCTGGACCGGGGAGCTGTTTTTT. It codes for CASRKGSGWTGELFF. The complete variable domain, with remaining parts taken from reference TRBV7-2 and TRBJ2-2, reads GAGVSQSPSNKVTEKGKDVELRCDPISGHTALYWYRQSLGQGLEFLIYFQGNSAPDKSGLPSDRFSAERTGGSVSTLTIQRTQQEDSAVYLCASRKGSGWTGELFFGEGSRLTVL.

V is TRBV10-3 and J is TRBJ2-2; D might be TRBD1 (6 bases). The germline V and J ends were trimmed by 0 bases and 0 bases, with 11 bases remaining between them. Germline V gene sequence: CDR1 ENHRY, CDR2 SYGVKD. The CDR3 runs to 17 residues. The CDR3 is CAISESQGRTNTGELFF. The DNA of the CDR3 is TGTGCCATCAGTGAGTCTCAGGGGCGAACGAACACCGGGGAGCTGTTTTTT.

The chain carries TRBV28 and TRBJ1-1, with 10 bases matching TRBD1. J gave up 13 bases and V 6 bases, and 8 bases lay outside the gene matches. Germline CDR1 MDHEN, CDR2 SYDVKM. The CDR3 is made up of 12 amino acids. The CDR3 loop reads CASSQGTGEDFF. The DNA for the CDR3 is TGTGCCAGCAGCCAAGGGACAGGGGAGGATTTCTTT.

This clone has only a few counts. The V call is TRBV6-5, the J call TRBJ2-5; 12 positions match TRBD2. The trim removed 6 bases at V and 3 bases at J, leaving 5 bases unmatched. Germline loops: CDR1 MNHEY, CDR2 SVGAGI. This CDR3 is built from 15 residues. The CDR3: CASRRLAGAKETQYF. In DNA, the CDR3 is TGTGCCAGCAGGAGACTAGCGGGAGCAAAAGAGACCCAGTACTTC.

This chain uses TRBV11-2 with TRBJ1-5, with no clear D. The CDR3 extends over 15 amino acids. With 0 bases removed from V and 5 bases from J, the gap between germline ends came to 11 bases. The germline V gene encodes CDR1 SGHAT and CDR2 FQNNGV. CDR3 in amino acids: CASSLDRARHQPQHF. The CDR3 DNA is TGTGCCAGCAGCTTAGATCGGGCGAGGCATCAGCCCCAGCATTTT.

The chain joins TRBV7-2 to TRBJ2-5; 8 bases map to TRBD1. The germline CDR1 and CDR2 sequences are SGHTA and FQGNSA. This CDR3 is built from 14 residues. Trimming at V came to 5 bases and at J to 5 bases, leaving 7 bases not matched to a gene. This CDR3 reads CASSSYRTGETQYF. The CDR3 DNA sequence: TGTGCCAGCAGCAGTTACCGGACAGGGGAGACCCAGTACTTC.

The CDR3 nucleotides read TGTGCCAGCAGCTCCGGCCCTGAGCAGTTCTTC. Amino acids: CASSSGPEQFF. V usage is TRBV7-2 and J usage is TRBJ2-1; D remains ambiguous. The CDR3 loop spans 11 amino acids. Deletions cut 4 bases from V and 9 bases from J, with 7 bases between. In germline, CDR1 is SGHTA, CDR2 FQGNSA.